This T cell receptor (beta chain) stems from a study of cytomegalovirus exposure and HLA in healthy donors. Findings and caveats of the study: When analyzed later, a missense DCLRE1C variant was found to be linked to TCR beta V- and J-gene trimming. A later analysis showed that HLA-associated TCR beta chains had undergone more clonal expansion than equally common others.

The study ran its PCR with 60 Vbeta and 13 Jbeta primers. Data came from immunoSEQ multiplex PCR; TCRdb stores just in-frame clones and leaves some out. The repertoire consists of about 90,000 clones, with more than 65% occurring once and the leading ten covering approximately 2.8%. The CDR3 length is 16 residues. Trimming shortened V by 0 bases and J by 0 bases, and 7 bases separated the two germline ends. Germline values: CDR1 SGHTS, CDR2 YDEGEE. On this clone: Its target is not known.

This chain links TRBV5-8 with TRBJ2-6; D might be TRBD1 (5 bases). Specimen: PBMCs. The TCR originated in a man between 25 and 39 years old in good health and CMV-seronegative. As DNA, the CDR3 is TGTGCCAGCAGCTTGGAGGGGTTCTCTGGGGCCAACGTCCTGACTTTC. This encodes CASSLEGFSGANVLTF. Using reference TRBV5-8 and TRBJ2-6 for the parts outside the CDR3, the full variable domain is EAGVTQSPTHLIKTRGQQATLRCSPISGHTSVYWYQQALGLGLQFLLWYDEGEERNRGNFPPRFSGRQFPNYSSELNVNALELEDSALYLCASSLEGFSGANVLTFGAGSRLTVL.